These T cell receptor beta chains were read from a single sample in a study of cytomegalovirus exposure and HLA in healthy donors. The assay was immunoSEQ multiplex PCR, and TCRdb's table has in-frame clones only and misses some. This table has some 60,000 clones, around 81% appearing once. The sequencing sample was made of PBMCs. All receptors come from a male donor in good health and CMV-seronegative. Each CDR3 is given with its conserved first and last residue. The D gene is left open where the match is weak. The size field is filled for only some rows; it gives once, few, many or a size class.

j_call clone_size d_call v_call cdr3_nt cdr3_aa
TRBJ2-3 . TRBD2 TRBV9 TGTGCCAGCAGCCTCTGGTCGGGACTAACGGGGGTTACAGATACGCAGTATTTT CASSLWSGLTGVTDTQYF
TRBJ2-6 few TRBD1 TRBV19 TGTGCCAGTAGTATTTCGCAGGGGGCATCTGGGGCCAACGTCCTGACTTTC CASSISQGASGANVLTF
TRBJ1-3 . TRBD1 TRBV6-1 TGTGCCAGCAGTGACCTCCGACAGGGAGGAAACACCATATATTTT CASSDLRQGGNTIYF
TRBJ2-2 . TRBD2 TRBV2 TGTGCCGGCAATTCGGGGTCGGGACTAGGGGATACCGGGGAGCTGTTTTTT CAGNSGSGLGDTGELFF
TRBJ1-1 few . TRBV12-5 TGTGCTAGTGCCCTCCAGGGCAGGACTGAAGCTTTCTTT CASALQGRTEAFF
TRBJ1-3 . . TRBV11-2 TGTGCCAGCAGCTTAGAATGGAGCTCTGGAAACACCATATATTTT CASSLEWSSGNTIYF
TRBJ1-1 . . TRBV6-1 TGTGCCAGCAGTGAAGCAGCGGGCGAGGTAACGGCTTTCTTT CASSEAAGEVTAFF
TRBJ2-1 . TRBD2 TRBV29-1 TGCAGCGTTGAGATGACGGGGGGATACAATGAGCAGTTCTTC CSVEMTGGYNEQFF
TRBJ1-5 . . TRBV6-5 TGTGCCAGCAGTTACTCTAAAATTAGCAATCAGCCCCAGCATTTT CASSYSKISNQPQHF
TRBJ2-7 . TRBD2 TRBV5-4 TGTGCCAGCAGCACCGGGACTAGCCCCTACGAGCAGTACTTC CASSTGTSPYEQYF
TRBJ2-3 . . TRBV7-2 TGTGCCAGCAGCTTAGCGTCTAGCCCAGATACGCAGTATTTT CASSLASSPDTQYF
TRBJ1-1 once TRBD1 TRBV19 TGTGCCAGTAGTACCCCCCGGACAGGACGTCAAGAAGCTTTCTTT CASSTPRTGRQEAFF
TRBJ2-7 few . TRBV6-6 TGTGCCAGCAGTTACCCTTTATCCTACGAGCAGTACTTC CASSYPLSYEQYF
TRBJ1-2 . . TRBV9 TGTGCCAGCAGCGTAGTGGTACAGCCCTATGGCTACACCTTC CASSVVVQPYGYTF
TRBJ2-3 . TRBD2 TRBV5-6 TGTGCCAGCAGTCAGGGACTAGCCACAGATACGCAGTATTTT CASSQGLATDTQYF
TRBJ1-6 few TRBD1 TRBV7-9 TGTGCCAGCAGCCTAGACAGGGTGGTTAATTCACCCCTCCACTTT CASSLDRVVNSPLHF
TRBJ2-1 . TRBD2 TRBV7-2 TGTGCCAGCAGCTTAAGCAGCGGGGATCACAATGAGCAGTTCTTC CASSLSSGDHNEQFF
TRBJ1-2 once . TRBV7-9 TGTGCCAGCAGCTTATGGGAGTACTATGGCTACACCTTC CASSLWEYYGYTF
TRBJ1-3 once . TRBV7-2 TGTGCCAGCAGCCGGGGGGACAAAAACACCATATATTTT CASSRGDKNTIYF
TRBJ1-4 once TRBD1 TRBV16 TGTGCCAGCAGCCAATTGGACAGGGAGTATGAAAAACTGTTTTTT CASSQLDREYEKLFF